This T cell receptor (beta chain) emerged from a study of control samples from healthy donors and cancer patients. Germline V gives CDR1 LGHDT, CDR2 YNNKEL (reference sequence). The germline V and J ends were trimmed by 0 bases and 0 bases, with 24 bases remaining between them. The CDR3 totals 21 residues. Profiling relied on immunoSEQ multiplex PCR, and the TCRdb table lists in-frame clones only, not all of them. The sample includes 150,000 to 180,000 clones, approximately 93% of them seen just once. The origin of this receptor is a man between 35 and 55 years old in good health. What was sequenced was blood. The chain uses TRBV3-1 (or the pseudogene TRBV3-2) and TRBJ1-3; possible D gene TRBD1, 5 bases. CDR3 in DNA: TGTGCCAGCAGCCAAGAAGTGTTCCGGGACGGGCTTGGACCCTCTGGAAACACCATATATTTT. Translating it yields CASSQEVFRDGLGPSGNTIYF.